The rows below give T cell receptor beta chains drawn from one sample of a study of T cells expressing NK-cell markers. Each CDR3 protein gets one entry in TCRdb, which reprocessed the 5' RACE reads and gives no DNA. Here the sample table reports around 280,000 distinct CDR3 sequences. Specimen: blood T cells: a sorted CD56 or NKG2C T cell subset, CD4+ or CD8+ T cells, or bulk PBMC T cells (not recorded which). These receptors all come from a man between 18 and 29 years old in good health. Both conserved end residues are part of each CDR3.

CDR3aa: CSAQGLAISEQYF; len: 13; v_gene: TRBV20-1; j_gene: TRBJ2-7
CDR3aa: CSARPQGYEQYF; len: 12; v_gene: TRBV20-1; j_gene: TRBJ2-7
CDR3aa: CASSLQDLFSYNEQFF; len: 16; v_gene: TRBV12-3/TRBV12-4; j_gene: TRBJ2-1
CDR3aa: CASRTGGRGNTGELFF; len: 16; v_gene: TRBV7-8; j_gene: TRBJ2-2
CDR3aa: CSVPPSDTPYNEQFF; len: 15; v_gene: TRBV29-1; j_gene: TRBJ2-1
CDR3aa: CSARVFRGEGYEQYF; len: 15; v_gene: TRBV20-1; j_gene: TRBJ2-7
CDR3aa: CASSLSLGGGNTEAFF; len: 16; v_gene: TRBV7-9; j_gene: TRBJ1-1
CDR3aa: CASSQGGTSGNPFLSYEQYF; len: 20; v_gene: TRBV4-3; j_gene: TRBJ2-7
CDR3aa: CSARDEWGTGRQPQHF; len: 16; v_gene: TRBV20-1; j_gene: TRBJ1-5
CDR3aa: CSASGGQNTEAFF; len: 13; v_gene: TRBV20-1; j_gene: TRBJ1-1
CDR3aa: CASSHGTSGSRYEQFF; len: 16; v_gene: TRBV4-1; j_gene: TRBJ2-1
CDR3aa: CASSRRDRGLSGNTIYF; len: 17; v_gene: TRBV18; j_gene: TRBJ1-3
CDR3aa: CASSVTGGLGTQYF; len: 14; v_gene: TRBV6-1; j_gene: TRBJ2-5
CDR3aa: CSAITGTGVSSRLMFF; len: 16; v_gene: TRBV20-1; j_gene: TRBJ2-2
CDR3aa: CSASNASTDTQYF; len: 13; v_gene: TRBV20-1; j_gene: TRBJ2-3
CDR3aa: CASSLAMTGGGETQYF; len: 16; v_gene: TRBV5-1; j_gene: TRBJ2-5
CDR3aa: CSAAPGGNYGYTF; len: 13; v_gene: TRBV20-1; j_gene: TRBJ1-2
CDR3aa: CASSLWDKPSTDTQYF; len: 16; v_gene: TRBV5-1; j_gene: TRBJ2-3
CDR3aa: CSVETNDEQFF; len: 11; v_gene: TRBV29-1; j_gene: TRBJ2-1
CDR3aa: CASSLLQGAGELFF; len: 14; v_gene: TRBV5-1; j_gene: TRBJ2-2
CDR3aa: CASSPTGFTDTQYF; len: 14; v_gene: TRBV4-2; j_gene: TRBJ2-3
CDR3aa: CASTRDFTETQYF; len: 13; v_gene: TRBV6-2/TRBV6-3; j_gene: TRBJ2-5
CDR3aa: CASSRTEVAEQFF; len: 13; v_gene: TRBV5-1; j_gene: TRBJ2-1
CDR3aa: CASSLASANTEAFF; len: 14; v_gene: TRBV11-2; j_gene: TRBJ1-1
CDR3aa: CSATVQGMLGEQYF; len: 14; v_gene: TRBV20-1; j_gene: TRBJ2-7
CDR3aa: CASSGEGIRETQYF; len: 14; v_gene: TRBV7-2; j_gene: TRBJ2-5
CDR3aa: CASSYAPEGTQYF; len: 13; v_gene: TRBV7-2; j_gene: TRBJ2-3